This is a list of T cell receptor beta chains from one sample in a study of blood T cell repertoires in COVID-19. Produced via immunoSEQ multiplex PCR; TCRdb's table is partial and in-frame only. The sample lists roughly 280,000 clones; approximately 90% were seen once. Input material: PBMCs or T cells enriched from blood (not recorded which). Receptor source: a woman between 45 and 60 years old who had recovered from COVID-19. Each CDR3 is given with its conserved first and last residue. A D gene is named only where the DNA matches it firmly. Clone size is stated in some rows and not others, as once, few, many or a class when expanded.

>.|TRBV19|TRBJ2-3|.
CASNDRGPTSGITDTQYF
TGTGCCAGTAATGACAGGGGGCCGACTAGCGGGATCACAGATACGCAGTATTTT
>TRBD1|TRBV3-1/TRBV3-2|TRBJ1-3|.
CASSRRGQSTIYF
TGTGCCAGCAGCCGAAGGGGACAGTCCACCATATATTTT
>TRBD2|TRBV19|TRBJ2-3|once
CASSIRAGGFHTQYF
TGTGCCAGTAGTATACGAGCGGGAGGATTTCATACGCAGTATTTT
>.|TRBV11-1|TRBJ1-1|.
CASSLAQTTGAFF
TGTGCCAGCAGCTTAGCCCAGACCACGGGAGCTTTCTTT
>.|TRBV18|TRBJ2-7|few
CASSPRLTQSSYEQYF
TGTGCCAGCTCACCCCGTCTGACTCAGAGCTCCTACGAGCAGTACTTC
>.|TRBV29-1|TRBJ1-3|.
CSVSTGSGNTIYF
TGCAGCGTTAGTACAGGTTCAGGAAACACCATATATTTT
>.|TRBV7-2|TRBJ1-5|.
CASSLAFGNQPQHF
TGTGCCAGCAGCTTAGCATTCGGGAATCAGCCCCAGCATTTT
>TRBD1|TRBV7-8|TRBJ1-2|.
CASSLGTALSAF
TGTGCCAGCAGCTTGGGGACAGCCCTCTCGGCCTTC
>TRBD1|TRBV30|TRBJ2-7|.
CAWSSGTGNYEQYF
TGTGCCTGGAGTTCCGGGACAGGTAACTACGAGCAGTACTTC
>.|TRBV23-1|TRBJ1-3|once
CAIENISRENTIYF
TGCGCCATCGAGAACATCTCGAGGGAAAACACCATATATTTT
>TRBD1|TRBV4-3|TRBJ1-2|.
CASSQDGTGGDGYTF
TGCGCCAGCAGCCAAGACGGAACAGGGGGCGATGGCTACACCTTC
>.|TRBV28|TRBJ1-5|.
CASSPGYYSNQPQHF
TGTGCCAGCAGTCCGGGGTACTATAGCAATCAGCCCCAGCATTTT
>TRBD1|TRBV5-5|TRBJ1-6|.
CASSLRTGANSPLHF
TGTGCCAGCAGTCTTCGGACAGGGGCGAATTCACCCCTCCACTTT
>.|TRBV28|TRBJ2-2|.
CASSRRQAGELFF
TGTGCCAGCAGCCGCAGACAGGCCGGGGAGCTGTTTTTT
>TRBD2|TRBV30|TRBJ2-7|.
CAWSDGFATTSGTLPYEQYF
TGTGCCTGGAGTGATGGGTTTGCTACGACTAGCGGGACCCTTCCCTACGAGCAGTACTTC
>.|TRBV11-2|TRBJ2-1|.
CASSLDIREFDNEQFF
TGTGCCAGCAGCTTAGATATACGGGAGTTCGACAATGAGCAGTTCTTC
>TRBD1|TRBV6-5|TRBJ1-5|.
CASSGTGNQPQHF
TGTGCCAGCAGCGGGACAGGTAATCAGCCCCAGCATTTT
>.|TRBV9|TRBJ1-2|.
CASSPRDVRRGYTF
TGTGCCAGCAGCCCAAGAGACGTCAGGAGGGGCTACACCTTC
>.|TRBV6-5|TRBJ1-5|.
CASTSLQGFQPQHF
TGTGCCAGCACTTCGTTACAGGGATTTCAGCCCCAGCATTTT
>.|TRBV19|TRBJ2-7|.
CASRPRGFSYEQYF
TGTGCCAGCAGGCCTAGGGGTTTCTCCTACGAGCAGTACTTC
>.|TRBV10-3|TRBJ2-5|once
CAIGTPQETQYF
TGTGCAATCGGGACACCCCAAGAGACCCAGTACTTC
>TRBD2|TRBV6-5|TRBJ2-2|.
CASSYSGREGTGELFF
TGTGCCAGCAGTTACTCGGGGCGGGAGGGAACCGGGGAGCTGTTTTTT
>.|TRBV30|TRBJ1-5|.
CAWSAGTNQPQHF
TGTGCCTGGAGTGCTGGTACTAATCAGCCCCAGCATTTT
>.|TRBV18|TRBJ1-1|.
CASSPTVQEEAFF
TGTGCCAGCTCACCAACGGTACAGGAGGAAGCTTTCTTT
>TRBD1|TRBV28|TRBJ1-2|.
CASRRGQIVGYGYTF
TGTGCCAGCAGGCGGGGACAGATAGTCGGCTATGGCTACACCTTC
>TRBD1|TRBV30|TRBJ1-2|.
CAWSPTGSKHGYTF
TGTGCCTGGAGCCCGACAGGGAGTAAGCATGGCTACACCTTC
>.|TRBV28|TRBJ2-5|.
CASSLSPSAQETQYF
TGTGCCAGCAGTTTATCTCCTAGCGCGCAAGAGACCCAGTACTTC
>.|TRBV30|TRBJ1-1|.
CAWSPGQNTEAFF
TGTGCCTGGAGTCCGGGACAGAACACTGAAGCTTTCTTT
>.|TRBV5-1|TRBJ1-1|once
CASSASDMAEAFF
TGCGCCAGCAGCGCTTCAGATATGGCTGAAGCTTTCTTT
>TRBD1|TRBV27|TRBJ1-6|few
CASSKKTGVGSPLHF
TGTGCCAGCAGTAAAAAAACAGGGGTTGGTTCACCCCTCCACTTT
>TRBD2|TRBV27|TRBJ2-7|.
CASSFPGTSWSEQYF
TGTGCCAGCAGTTTTCCCGGGACTAGCTGGTCCGAGCAGTACTTC
>.|TRBV28|TRBJ1-5|.
CASTPGTVGNQPQHF
TGTGCCAGCACCCCCGGAACAGTGGGCAATCAGCCCCAGCATTTT
>TRBD2|TRBV5-6|TRBJ2-1|.
CASSFTGTSGSHEQFF
TGTGCCAGCAGCTTTACCGGGACTAGCGGGAGTCATGAGCAGTTCTTC